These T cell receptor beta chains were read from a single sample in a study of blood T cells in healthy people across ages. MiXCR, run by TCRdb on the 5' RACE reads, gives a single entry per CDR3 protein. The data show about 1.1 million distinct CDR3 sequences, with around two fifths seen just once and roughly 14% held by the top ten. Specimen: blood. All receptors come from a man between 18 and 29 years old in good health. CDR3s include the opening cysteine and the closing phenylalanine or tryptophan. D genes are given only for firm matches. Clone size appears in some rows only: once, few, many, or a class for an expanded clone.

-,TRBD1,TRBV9,CASSGRTGQPSNEQYF
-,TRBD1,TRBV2,CASTEGLGGPEAFF
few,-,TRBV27,CASSSLGRGPDTQYF
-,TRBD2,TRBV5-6,CASSHLGTMDTQYF
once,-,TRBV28,CASSWTYDEQFF
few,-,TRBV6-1,CASNRAGTNEKLFF
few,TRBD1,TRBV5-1,CASSGGTGETEAFF
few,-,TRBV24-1,CATSDGRALEDTQYF
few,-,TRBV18,CASSPASTGINYGYTF
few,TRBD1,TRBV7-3,CASSLNGQDNEQFF
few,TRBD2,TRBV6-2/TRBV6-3,CASSYSGTSYSYEQYF
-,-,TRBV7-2,CASSRATLSNYGYTF
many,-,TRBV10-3,CAISEGSYEQYF
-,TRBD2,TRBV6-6,CASSRTSGAGDEQFF
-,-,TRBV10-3,CTISESGVETQYF
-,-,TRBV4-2,CASSQEAGVGGYGYTF
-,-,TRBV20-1,CSARGGGGGELFF
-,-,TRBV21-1,CASSKDAQGEMNTEAFF
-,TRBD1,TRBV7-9,CASSPTGTSNTGELFF
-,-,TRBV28,CASSLQGGSNEKLFF
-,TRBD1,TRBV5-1,CASRPRTGAGTGELFF
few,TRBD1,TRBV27,CASSMSGTGYKMGYGYTF
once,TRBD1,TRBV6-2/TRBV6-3,CASTKGQGLEQYF
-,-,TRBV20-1,CSAREPSRDAQYF
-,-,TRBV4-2,CASSQVWGNSNQPQHF
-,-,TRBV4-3,CASSQDMLGSGANVLTF
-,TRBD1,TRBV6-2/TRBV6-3,CASTPTGKLNSNQPQHF
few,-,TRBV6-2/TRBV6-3,CASSSRNRANGYNEQFF
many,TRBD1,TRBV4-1,CASSPGTGRYEQYF
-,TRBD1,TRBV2,CASSYDREANEAFF
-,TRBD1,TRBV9,CASDKGQGIDGYTF
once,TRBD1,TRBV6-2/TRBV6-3,CASSYAKPGTGARVNTEAFF
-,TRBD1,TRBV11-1,CASSLAKTITLGTGGKNTEAFF
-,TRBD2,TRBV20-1,CSAAGLDYEQYF
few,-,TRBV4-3,CASSQVWPWGQETQYF
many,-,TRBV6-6,CASSSPRDDSYEQYF
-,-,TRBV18,CASSPQPATNEKLFF
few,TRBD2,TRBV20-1,CSARETGGTYNEQFF
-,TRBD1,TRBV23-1,CASSQSRDGAGGTYEQYF
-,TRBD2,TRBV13,CASSAGLAGLNEQYF
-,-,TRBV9,CASTPALTAVYGYTF
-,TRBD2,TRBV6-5,CASSIRLAARSNEQFF
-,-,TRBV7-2,CASSLAPLYGYTF
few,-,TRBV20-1,CSARSPGDTGANVLTF
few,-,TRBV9,CASSVDGTTRGAFF
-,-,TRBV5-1,CASSLARDAASTDTQYF
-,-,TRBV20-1,CSARGAESSYEQYF
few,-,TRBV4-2,CASSQAHSGVPVTQYF
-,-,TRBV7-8,CASSPTAGFGADTQYF
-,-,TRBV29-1,CSVVDRSSYEQYF
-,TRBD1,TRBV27,CASSWWDSNQPQHF